This TCR beta chain was sequenced during a study of early T cells in non-severe SARS-CoV-2 infection. The germline V and J ends were trimmed by 6 bases and 0 bases, with 11 bases remaining between them. Germline CDR1 reads MNHNY; CDR2 reads SVGAGI (reference sequence). The CDR3 sequence is 15 residues long. TCRdb reprocessed the 5' RACE reads with MiXCR, giving one entry per CDR3 protein. The table includes around 81,000 distinct CDR3 sequences, around 15% detected once. V is TRBV6-6 and J is TRBJ1-4, with D hard to call. The source is an adult who was a healthcare worker with PCR-confirmed SARS-CoV-2 infection or an uninfected control (not recorded which). Sequenced material: whole blood. CDR3 nucleotide sequence: TGTGCCAGCAGCGGGAGTGATGCAACTAATGAAAAACTGTTTTTT. Protein: CASSGSDATNEKLFF.